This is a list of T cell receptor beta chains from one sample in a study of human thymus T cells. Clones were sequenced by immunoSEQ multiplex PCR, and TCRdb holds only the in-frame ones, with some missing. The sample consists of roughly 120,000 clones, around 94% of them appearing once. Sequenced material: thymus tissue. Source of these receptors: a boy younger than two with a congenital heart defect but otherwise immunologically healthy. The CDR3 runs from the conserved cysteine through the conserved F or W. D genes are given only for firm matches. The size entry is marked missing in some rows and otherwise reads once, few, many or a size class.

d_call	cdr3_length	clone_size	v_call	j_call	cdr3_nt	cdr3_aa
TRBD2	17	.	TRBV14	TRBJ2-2	TGTGCCAGCAGCCAAAAAGGGACTAGCCCCGCTGGGGGGGAGCTGTTTTTT	CASSQKGTSPAGGELFF
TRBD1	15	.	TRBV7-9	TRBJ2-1	TGTGCCAGCAGCAGACAGGGCCCTCCCCACAATGAGCAGTTCTTC	CASSRQGPPHNEQFF
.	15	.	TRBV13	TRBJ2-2	TGTGCCAGCAGCTTGGGACTTCCGGGGACCGGGGAGCTGTTTTTT	CASSLGLPGTGELFF
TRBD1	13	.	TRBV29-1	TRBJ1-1	TGCAGCGTGCGGTTTCAGGGGGCTGGTGAAGCTTTCTTT	CSVRFQGAGEAFF
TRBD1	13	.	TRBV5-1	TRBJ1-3	TGCGCCAGCAGCTTACAGGGGAATGACACCATATATTTT	CASSLQGNDTIYF
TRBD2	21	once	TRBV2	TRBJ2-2	TGTGCCAGCAGTGAAGCTCGAGGACTAGCGGGGGTCCGCGCTGACACCGGGGAGCTGTTTTTT	CASSEARGLAGVRADTGELFF
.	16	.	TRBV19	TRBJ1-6	TGTGCCAGTAAGGACGAGCGAGGGGCCGTTAATTCACCCCTCCACTTT	CASKDERGAVNSPLHF
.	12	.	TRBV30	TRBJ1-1	TGTGCCTGGGGGATCGGGAACACTGAAGCTTTCTTT	CAWGIGNTEAFF
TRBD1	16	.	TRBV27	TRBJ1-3	TGTGCCAGCAGTTCGACAGGGGCAAACTCTGGAAACACCATATATTTT	CASSSTGANSGNTIYF
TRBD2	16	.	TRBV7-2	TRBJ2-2	TGTGCCAGCAGCTTTGTAGCGGGGGGGAACACCGGGGAGCTGTTTTTT	CASSFVAGGNTGELFF
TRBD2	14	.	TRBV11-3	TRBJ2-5	TGTGCCAGCAAGCGGGGGGGCCAGGAAGAGACCCAGTACTTC	CASKRGGQEETQYF
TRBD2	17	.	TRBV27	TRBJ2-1	TGTGCCAGCAGATGGGCGGGGGTGCCCTCCTCCTACAATGAGCAGTTCTTC	CASRWAGVPSSYNEQFF
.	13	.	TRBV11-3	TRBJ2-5	TGTGCCAGAATCAAAGGGCGGGAAGAGACCCAGTACTTC	CARIKGREETQYF
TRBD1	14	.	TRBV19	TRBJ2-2	TGTGCCAGTAGTACCCCCAGGGGGACCGGGGAGCTGTTTTTT	CASSTPRGTGELFF
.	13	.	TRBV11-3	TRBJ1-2	TGTGCCAGCAGTGCGGTCACGGTAGTAGGCTACACCTTC	CASSAVTVVGYTF
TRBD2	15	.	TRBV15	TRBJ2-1	TGTGCCACCAGCAGAGAGGCGGGGGGGTTCAATGAGCAGTTCTTC	CATSREAGGFNEQFF
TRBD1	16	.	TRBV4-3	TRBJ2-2	TGCGCCAGCAGTCTGACAGGGTGGGCGAACACCGGGGAGCTGTTTTTT	CASSLTGWANTGELFF
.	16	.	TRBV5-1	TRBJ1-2	TGCGCCAGCAGGCGCTCAAGGAACGGGGAGGGCTATGGCTACACCTTC	CASRRSRNGEGYGYTF
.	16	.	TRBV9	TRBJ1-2	TGTGCCAGCAGCGCGCGCCGGGACCGGATTAACTATGGCTACACCTTC	CASSARRDRINYGYTF
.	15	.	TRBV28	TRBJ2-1	TGTGCCAGCAGTTTCCCTCCGAGGAGTTACAATGAGCAGTTCTTC	CASSFPPRSYNEQFF
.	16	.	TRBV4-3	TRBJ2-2	TGCGCCAGCAGCCAAGAGAGCCTAGAGAACACCGGGGAGCTGTTTTTT	CASSQESLENTGELFF
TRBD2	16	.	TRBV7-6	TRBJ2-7	TGTGCCAGCAGCCCCGACTTAGCGGGGGGTTACTACGAGCAGTACTTC	CASSPDLAGGYYEQYF
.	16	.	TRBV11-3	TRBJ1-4	TGTGCCAGCAGCCAGGGACAAAGACCGTTGAACGGAAAACTGTTTTTT	CASSQGQRPLNGKLFF
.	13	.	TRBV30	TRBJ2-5	TGTGCCTGGAGTGTAGATCCCATGGAGACCCAGTACTTC	CAWSVDPMETQYF
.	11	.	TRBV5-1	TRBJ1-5	TGCGCCAGCAATACCGATCAGCCCCAGCATTTT	CASNTDQPQHF
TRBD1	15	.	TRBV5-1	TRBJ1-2	TGCGCCAGCAGCTTCGGGACAGGCCCTATCTATGGCTACACCTTC	CASSFGTGPIYGYTF
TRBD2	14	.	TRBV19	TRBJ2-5	TGTGCCACCCTTAGCGGGGGGAACGAAGAGACCCAGTACTTC	CATLSGGNEETQYF
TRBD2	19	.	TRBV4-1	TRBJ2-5	TGCGCCAGCAGCCAAGAGGGGTCCCAACTAGCGGGGTTCCAAGAGACCCAGTACTTC	CASSQEGSQLAGFQETQYF
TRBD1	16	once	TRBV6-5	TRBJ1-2	TGTGCCAGCAGTTACTCAACCGGGACAGTCCTTTATGGCTACACCTTC	CASSYSTGTVLYGYTF
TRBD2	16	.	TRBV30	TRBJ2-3	TGTGCCTGGAGAACGGGGACTACCAAACACACAGATACGCAGTATTTT	CAWRTGTTKHTDTQYF
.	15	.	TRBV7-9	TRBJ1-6	TGTGCCAGCAGAGACAGTGAACCTTATAATTCACCCCTCCACTTT	CASRDSEPYNSPLHF
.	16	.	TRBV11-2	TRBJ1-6	TGTGCCAGCAGCTTAACAACGCAGGGAGGTAATTCACCCCTCCACTTT	CASSLTTQGGNSPLHF
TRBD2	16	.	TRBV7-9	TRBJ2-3	TGTGCCAGCACCCAGAAGCGGGGGCCTAGCACAGATACGCAGTATTTT	CASTQKRGPSTDTQYF
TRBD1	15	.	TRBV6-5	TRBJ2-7	TGTGCCAGCAGTTACTCGGGGACAGGGGGTACCGAGCAGTACTTC	CASSYSGTGGTEQYF
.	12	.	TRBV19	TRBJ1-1	TGTGCCAGTAAAGACCTCCAATGGAAAGCTTTCTTT	CASKDLQWKAFF
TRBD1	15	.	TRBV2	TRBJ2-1	TGTGCCAGCAGTTGCCGGGACAGGGTCTACAATGAGCAGTTCTTC	CASSCRDRVYNEQFF
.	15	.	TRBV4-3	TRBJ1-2	TGCGCCAGCAGCCAGACAGATTTGGGGGATCATGGCTACACCTTC	CASSQTDLGDHGYTF
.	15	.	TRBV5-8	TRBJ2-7	TGTGCCAGCAGCTTTTGGGGCCCCTACGACTACGAGCAGTACTTC	CASSFWGPYDYEQYF
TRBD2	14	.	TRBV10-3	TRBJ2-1	TGTGCCATCAGTGGACTAGCGGGGGGGCAGGAGCAGTTCTTC	CAISGLAGGQEQFF
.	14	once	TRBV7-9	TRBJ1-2	TGTGCCAGCAGCTTAGCTTTGTCAGGCCATGGCTACACCTTC	CASSLALSGHGYTF
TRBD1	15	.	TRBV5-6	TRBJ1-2	TGTGCCAGCAGGCCCCGGGACAGGGCTAACTATGGCTACACCTTC	CASRPRDRANYGYTF